The clone carrying this T cell receptor beta chain showed up many times. As yet, its antigen is unknown. These data come from a study of T cells after yellow fever vaccination. Study results and limitations: Peaking on day 5 versus 15, the secondary response was faster but weaker.

Using its own MiXCR run on the 5' RACE reads, TCRdb lists one record per CDR3 protein. The sample shows some 500,000 distinct CDR3 sequences, about 14% of them seen only once. Material: PBMCs, obtained on the day of the yellow fever booster vaccination. The source of this sequence is a man aged 30-40 years who received the YFV17D yellow fever vaccine.

CDR3 protein: CASRQGQNTGELFF. The CDR3 coding sequence is TGTGCCAGCAGACAGGGACAGAACACCGGGGAGCTGTTTTTT. This chain uses TRBV12-3 or TRBV12-4 with TRBJ2-2, with D tentatively TRBD1 (6 bases). V lost 6 bases, J lost 1 base, and 9 bases lay in between. This CDR3 has 14 residues.